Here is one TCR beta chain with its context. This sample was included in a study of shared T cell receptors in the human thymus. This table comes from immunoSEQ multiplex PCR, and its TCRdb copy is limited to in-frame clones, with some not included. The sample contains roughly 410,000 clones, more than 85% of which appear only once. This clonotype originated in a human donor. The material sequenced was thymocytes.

The CDR3 bases are TGCGCCAGCAGTCGGACGGTCTTCGGCGAGCAGTACTTC. Encoded protein: CASSRTVFGEQYF. The V and J genes are TRBV23-1 and TRBJ2-7; D not certain. TRBV23-1 falls under the ORF class, with uncertain function. Trimming took 4 bases from V and 6 from J, leaving 13 bases between them. The CDR3 covers 13 residues.